This TCR beta chain was retrieved from a study of blood T cell repertoires in COVID-19. Whole-study context: Italy, Spain and the United States were the sources of the convalescent and acute COVID-19 samples.

Trimming removed 2 bases from V and 5 bases from J, with 7 bases in between. This CDR3 has 13 residues. Germline CDR1 is LNHNV and CDR2 is YYDKDF (reference sequence). Methods used by the authors: Using reference gene primer amplification, nucleated cell counts were estimated. Clones were sequenced by immunoSEQ multiplex PCR, and TCRdb holds only the in-frame ones, with some missing. V and J calls and clone size are given by that table; D and trimming were obtained from the DNA. Found here are about 210,000 clones, roughly 84% of them singletons; the top ten hold more than 9%. Input material: peripheral blood. The chain combines TRBV15 with TRBJ1-5, with D unclear. The TCR originated in a man in his fifties with active or convalescent COVID-19. CDR3 sequence reads: CATSRSTHQPQHF. CDR3 sequence (DNA): TGTGCCACCAGCAGATCCACTCATCAGCCCCAGCATTTT. The full variable domain, rest sourced from reference TRBV15 and TRBJ1-5, is DAMVIQNPRYQVTQFGKPVTLSCSQTLNHNVMYWYQQKSSQAPKLLFHYYDKDFNNEADTPDNFQSRRPNTSFCFLDIRSPGLGDTAMYLCATSRSTHQPQHFGDGTRLSIL.